What follows is one T cell receptor (beta chain) and its context. The sample belongs to a study of cytomegalovirus exposure and HLA in healthy donors. Germline V CDR1 and CDR2: SNHLY, FYNNEI. Germline trimming cut 0 bases from V and 0 bases from J; bases unmatched to any gene: 5. The CDR3 has 17 residues. Primers for the PCR totalled 60 Vbeta and 13 Jbeta. Method: immunoSEQ multiplex PCR; TCRdb's copy keeps in-frame clones and lacks some. The sample carries over 100,000 clones, roughly 70% recorded once. The receptor was derived from a man aged 40-50 years in good health and CMV-seropositive. Specimen: PBMCs. The chain recombines TRBV2 with TRBJ2-1; 7 bases fit TRBD2. CDR3 DNA sequence: TGTGCCAGCAGTGAAGCGCGATTAGCGGGCTCCTACAATGAGCAGTTCTTC. Protein product: CASSEARLAGSYNEQFF.